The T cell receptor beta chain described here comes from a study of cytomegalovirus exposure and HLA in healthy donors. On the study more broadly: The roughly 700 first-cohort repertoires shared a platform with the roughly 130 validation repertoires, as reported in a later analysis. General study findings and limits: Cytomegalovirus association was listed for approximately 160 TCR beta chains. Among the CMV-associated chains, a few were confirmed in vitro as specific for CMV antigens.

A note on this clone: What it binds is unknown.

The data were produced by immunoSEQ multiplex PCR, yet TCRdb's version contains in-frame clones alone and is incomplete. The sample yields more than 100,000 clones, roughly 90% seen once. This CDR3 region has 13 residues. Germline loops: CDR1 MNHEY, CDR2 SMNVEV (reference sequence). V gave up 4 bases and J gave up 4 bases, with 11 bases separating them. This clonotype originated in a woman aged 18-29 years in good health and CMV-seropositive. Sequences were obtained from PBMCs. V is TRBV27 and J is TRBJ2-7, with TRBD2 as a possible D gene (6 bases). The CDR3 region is CASSSGLGYEQYF. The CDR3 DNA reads TGTGCCAGCAGTTCGGGACTTGGATACGAGCAGTACTTC.